This paragraph reports one T cell receptor (beta chain). Assay: immunoSEQ multiplex PCR; the TCRdb copy retains only in-frame clones and omits some. The sample contains 120,000 to 150,000 clones, roughly 88% of which appear only once. The record originates from a study of T cell responses to AZD1222 COVID-19 vaccine. This TCR was sampled from an adult in good health. Here the sequenced sample was peripheral blood, taken on day 0 of MenACWY control vaccination.

CDR3 sequence reads: CASSFSGAPTDTQYF. Here the CDR3 DNA reads TGCGCCAGCAGCTTCTCAGGGGCCCCCACAGATACGCAGTATTTT. The chain uses TRBV5-1 and TRBJ2-3, with D possibly TRBD1 on 6 matching bases. CDR1 and CDR2 from the germline V gene are SGHRS and YFSETQ. The CDR3 is 15 amino acids. Trimming left V 2 bases short and J 2 bases short, with 12 bases between.